Below are 10 T cell receptor beta chains sequenced from a single sample in a study of shared clonotypes between healthy human individuals. Clones were sequenced by immunoSEQ multiplex PCR, and TCRdb holds only the in-frame ones, with some missing. The sample yields roughly 2,500,000 clones, approximately 94% seen once. The specimen was naive CD4+ T cells from PBMCs. Subset denoted: CD45RA+ positively selected. The receptors here all came from a man between 18 and 35 years old in good health. Some clones in this sample may be carry-over from other donors' samples.

The chain combines TRBV7-9 with TRBJ1-1, with D tentatively TRBD1 (5 bases). CDR3 length: 16 residues. Trimming took 3 bases from V and 4 from J, leaving 18 bases between them. Looked up from germline, CDR1 is SEHNR and CDR2 is FQNEAQ (reference sequence). CDR3 bases: TGTGCCAGCAGCTTTCCCCCCGGTAGGGGCGGCACTGAAGCTTTCTTT. Encoded protein: CASSFPPGRGGTEAFF.

This rearrangement joins TRBV5-1 to TRBJ2-1, with TRBD2 identical over 11 bases. Germline V gene lookup returns CDR1 SGHRS and CDR2 YFSETQ. CDR3 length: 15 residues. V shed 4 bases, J shed 5 bases, and the junction held 5 bases outside the gene matches. The CDR3, as DNA: TGCGCCAGCAGCGTCACTAGCGGGAGCCACAATGAGCAGTTCTTC. Translated: CASSVTSGSHNEQFF.

The rearrangement links TRBV25-1 to TRBJ2-2, with TRBD2 identical over 11 bases. Losses at the gene ends were 3 bases for V and 3 bases for J; bases not matched to a gene: 6. This CDR3 has 17 residues. Germline V gives CDR1 MGHDK, CDR2 SYGVNS. This CDR3 is CASSDTSGSRYTGELFF. CDR3 DNA: TGTGCCAGCAGTGATACTAGCGGGAGTAGGTACACCGGGGAGCTGTTTTTT.

This CDR3 reads CASSTPGQGPEKLFF. The CDR3 DNA reads TGTGCCAGCAGTACCCCCGGACAGGGTCCGGAAAAACTGTTTTTT. The gene calls are TRBV28 and TRBJ1-4; 8 bases align to TRBD1. The ends lost 5 bases at V and 8 bases at J; junction bases unmatched: 10. CDR1 MDHEN and CDR2 SYDVKM come from the germline V gene. There are 15 residues in the CDR3.

The rearrangement uses TRBV15 and TRBJ1-1, with TRBD1 as a possible D gene (5 bases). CDR1 and CDR2 from the germline V gene are LNHNV and YYDKDF (reference sequence). With 2 bases removed from V and 4 bases from J, the gap between germline ends came to 14 bases. The CDR3 loop spans 15 amino acids. As DNA, the CDR3 is TGTGCCACCAGCAGACGTCCAGGGATCGTCACTGAAGCTTTCTTT. It specifies CATSRRPGIVTEAFF.

As to this clone: This sample also contains other DNA sequences that code for the same CDR3. This rearrangement joins TRBV19 to TRBJ1-1; the D gene is possibly TRBD1 (6 bases). Germline lookup yields CDR1 LNHDA and CDR2 SQIVND (reference sequence). The CDR3 is 13 amino acids. Trimming stripped 4 bases from V and 4 bases from J, with 10 bases between. CDR3 nucleotide sequence: TGTGCCAGTAGTAGAGGGGGGGGCACTGAAGCTTTCTTT. Amino acids: CASSRGGGTEAFF.

The chain recombines TRBV10-1 with TRBJ1-1; maybe TRBD1 (5 bases). Trimming pared 7 bases from V and 0 bases from J, leaving 9 bases between. The CDR3 contains 13 residues. CDR1 WNHNN and CDR2 SYGVQD come from the germline V gene (reference sequence). The CDR3, as DNA: TGCGCCAGCAATCAGGGAATGAACACTGAAGCTTTCTTT. Protein sequence: CASNQGMNTEAFF.

Concerning this clone: Other DNA sequences within the sample encode an identical CDR3. The chain has TRBV19 and TRBJ2-1, with D maybe TRBD1 (5 bases). V lost 3 bases to trimming and J lost 6 bases, with 12 bases between them. Germline CDR1 is LNHDA and CDR2 is SQIVND (reference sequence). The length of the CDR3 is 14 residues. CDR3 residues: CASSIRDRGNEQFF. The CDR3 DNA is TGTGCCAGTAGTATCCGTGATAGGGGCAATGAGCAGTTCTTC. The full variable domain, in which reference TRBV19 and TRBJ2-1 provide the parts outside the CDR3, is DGGITQSPKYLFRKEGQNVTLSCEQNLNHDAMYWYRQDPGQGLRLIYYSQIVNDFQKGDIAEGYSVSREKKESFPLTVTSAQKNPTAFYLCASSIRDRGNEQFFGPGTRLTVL.

Only one count was recorded for this clone. The chain joins TRBV19 to TRBJ2-2; 10 bases map to TRBD2. After removal of 7 bases from V and 10 bases from J, the junction contained 9 bases not matched to a gene. The CDR3 loop spans 14 amino acids. Per germline, CDR1 LNHDA and CDR2 SQIVND (reference sequence). CDR3 bases: TGTGCCAGTACAGGAGGAGCGGGAGGGGTGGAGCTGTTTTTT. Amino acid sequence: CASTGGAGGVELFF.

The chain has TRBV18 and TRBJ2-7; D could derive from TRBD1 or TRBD2 (5 bases each). CDR3 length: 14 residues. Per germline, CDR1 KGHSH and CDR2 LQKENI. V lost 4 bases, J lost 3 bases, and 13 bases lay in between. The chain's CDR3 is CASSLGTVDYEQYF. The DNA of the CDR3 is TGTGCCAGCTCACTCGGGACGGTTGACTACGAGCAGTACTTC.